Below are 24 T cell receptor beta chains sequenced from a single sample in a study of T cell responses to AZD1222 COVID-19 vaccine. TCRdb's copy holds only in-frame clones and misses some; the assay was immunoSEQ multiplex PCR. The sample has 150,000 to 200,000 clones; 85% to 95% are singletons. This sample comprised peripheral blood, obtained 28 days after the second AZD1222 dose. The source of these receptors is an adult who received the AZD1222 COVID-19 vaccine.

CDR3 coding DNA: TGTGCCAGCAGTGAATATATGGGAGATACGCAGTATTTT. Its translation is CASSEYMGDTQYF. The J gene is TRBJ2-3, the V gene TRBV25-1; D gene unclear. The CDR3 sequence is 13 residues long. V was trimmed by 0 bases and J by 5 bases, leaving 6 bases between them. CDR1 and CDR2 (germline): MGHDK, SYGVNS. Complete variable domain (other parts from reference TRBV25-1 and TRBJ2-3): EADIYQTPRYLVIGTGKKITLECSQTMGHDKMYWYQQDPGMELHLIHYSYGVNSTEKGDLSSESTVSRIRTEHFPLTLESARPSHTSQYLCASSEYMGDTQYFGPGTRLTVL.

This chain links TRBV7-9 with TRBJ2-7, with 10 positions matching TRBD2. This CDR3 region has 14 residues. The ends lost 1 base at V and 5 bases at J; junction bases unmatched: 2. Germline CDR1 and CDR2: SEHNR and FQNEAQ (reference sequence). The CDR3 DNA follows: TGTGCCAGCAGCTTAGGGGGACTAGCGAACGAGCAGTACTTC. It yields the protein CASSLGGLANEQYF. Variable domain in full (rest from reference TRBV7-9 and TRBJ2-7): DTGVSQNPRHKITKRGQNVTFRCDPISEHNRLYWYRQTLGQGPEFLTYFQNEAQLEKSRLLSDRFSAERPKGSFSTLEIQRTEQGDSAMYLCASSLGGLANEQYFGPGTRLTVT.

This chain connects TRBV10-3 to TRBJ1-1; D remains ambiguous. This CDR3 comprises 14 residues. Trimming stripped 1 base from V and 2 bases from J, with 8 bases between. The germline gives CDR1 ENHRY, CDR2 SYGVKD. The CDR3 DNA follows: TGTGCCATCAGTGAGTTAAACATTAACACTGAAGCTTTCTTT. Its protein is CAISELNINTEAFF.

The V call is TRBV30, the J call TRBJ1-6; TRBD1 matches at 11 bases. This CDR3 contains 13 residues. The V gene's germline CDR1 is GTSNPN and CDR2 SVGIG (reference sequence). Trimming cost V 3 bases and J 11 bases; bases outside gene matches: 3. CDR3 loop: CAWRRDRGTPLHF. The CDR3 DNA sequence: TGTGCCTGGAGACGGGACAGGGGGACACCCCTCCACTTT.

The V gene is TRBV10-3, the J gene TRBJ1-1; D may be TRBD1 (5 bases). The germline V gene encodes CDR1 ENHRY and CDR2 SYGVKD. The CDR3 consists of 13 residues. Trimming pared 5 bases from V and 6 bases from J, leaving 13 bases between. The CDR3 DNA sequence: TGTGCCATCAGTAACCCGGGGGACCCTGAAGCTTTCTTT. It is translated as CAISNPGDPEAFF.

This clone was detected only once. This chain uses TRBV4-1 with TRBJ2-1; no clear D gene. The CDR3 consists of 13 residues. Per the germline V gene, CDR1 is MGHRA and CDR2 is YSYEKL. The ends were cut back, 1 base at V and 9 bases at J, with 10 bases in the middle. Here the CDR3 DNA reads TGCGCCAGCAGCCAAGTGGGTTTGGGTGAGCAGTTCTTC. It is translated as CASSQVGLGEQFF.

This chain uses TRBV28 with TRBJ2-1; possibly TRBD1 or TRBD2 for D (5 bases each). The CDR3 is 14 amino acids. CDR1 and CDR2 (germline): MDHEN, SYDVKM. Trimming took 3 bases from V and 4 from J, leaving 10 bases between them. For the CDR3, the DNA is TGTGCCAGCAGTTTTGGGACCCCTTACAATGAGCAGTTCTTC. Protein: CASSFGTPYNEQFF.

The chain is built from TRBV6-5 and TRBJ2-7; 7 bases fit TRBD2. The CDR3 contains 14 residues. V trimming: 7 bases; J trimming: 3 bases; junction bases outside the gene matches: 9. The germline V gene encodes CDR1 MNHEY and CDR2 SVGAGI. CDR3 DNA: TGTGCCAGCACCCGACGGGGAGGGAACTACGAGCAGTACTTC. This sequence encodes CASTRRGGNYEQYF.

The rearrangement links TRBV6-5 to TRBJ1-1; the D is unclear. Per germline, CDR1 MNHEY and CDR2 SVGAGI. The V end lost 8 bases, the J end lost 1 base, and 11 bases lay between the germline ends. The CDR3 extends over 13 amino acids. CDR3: CASYRTSNTEAFF. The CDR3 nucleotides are TGTGCCAGCTATAGGACCTCGAACACTGAAGCTTTCTTT.

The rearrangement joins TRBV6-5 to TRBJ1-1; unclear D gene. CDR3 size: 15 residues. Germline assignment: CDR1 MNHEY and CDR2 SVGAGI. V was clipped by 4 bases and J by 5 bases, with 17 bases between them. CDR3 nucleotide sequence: TGTGCCAGCAGTTTCAGGCGACCCTTGGAAACTGAAGCTTTCTTT. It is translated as CASSFRRPLETEAFF.

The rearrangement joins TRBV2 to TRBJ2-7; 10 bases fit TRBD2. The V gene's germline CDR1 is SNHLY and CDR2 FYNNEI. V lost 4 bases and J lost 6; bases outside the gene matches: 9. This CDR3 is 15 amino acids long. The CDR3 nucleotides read TGTGCCAGCAGTGCGGAGCGGGGGGGCCGGTCCGAGCAGTACTTC. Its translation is CASSAERGGRSEQYF. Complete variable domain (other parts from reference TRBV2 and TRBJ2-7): EPEVTQTPSHQVTQMGQEVILRCVPISNHLYFYWYRQILGQKVEFLVSFYNNEISEKSEIFDDQFSVERPDGSNFTLKIRSTKLEDSAMYFCASSAERGGRSEQYFGPGTRLTVT.

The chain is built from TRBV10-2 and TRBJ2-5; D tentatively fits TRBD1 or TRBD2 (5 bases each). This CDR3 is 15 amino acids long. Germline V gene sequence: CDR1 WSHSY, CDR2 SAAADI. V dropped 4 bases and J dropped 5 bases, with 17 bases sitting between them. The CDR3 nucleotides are TGCGCCAGCAGTGTGGGTGGGGCGGGTCGTGAGACCCAGTACTTC. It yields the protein CASSVGGAGRETQYF.

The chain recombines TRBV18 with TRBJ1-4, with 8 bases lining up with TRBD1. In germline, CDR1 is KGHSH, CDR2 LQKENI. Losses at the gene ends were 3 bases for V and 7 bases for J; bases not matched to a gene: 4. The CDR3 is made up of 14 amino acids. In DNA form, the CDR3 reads TGTGCCAGCTCACCTGGACAGGGAGGTGAAAAACTGTTTTTT. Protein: CASSPGQGGEKLFF.

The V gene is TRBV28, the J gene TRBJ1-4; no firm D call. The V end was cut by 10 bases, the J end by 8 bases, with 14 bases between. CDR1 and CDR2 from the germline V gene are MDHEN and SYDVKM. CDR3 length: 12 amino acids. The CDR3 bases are TGTGCCATCGAGGCTTTGGGGGAAAAACTGTTTTTT. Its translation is CAIEALGEKLFF.

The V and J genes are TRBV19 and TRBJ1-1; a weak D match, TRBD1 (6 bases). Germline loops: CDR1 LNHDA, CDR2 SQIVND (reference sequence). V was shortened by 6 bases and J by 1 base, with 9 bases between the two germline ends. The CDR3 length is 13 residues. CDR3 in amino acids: CASRTGPNTEAFF. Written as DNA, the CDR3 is TGTGCCAGTAGGACAGGCCCGAACACTGAAGCTTTCTTT.

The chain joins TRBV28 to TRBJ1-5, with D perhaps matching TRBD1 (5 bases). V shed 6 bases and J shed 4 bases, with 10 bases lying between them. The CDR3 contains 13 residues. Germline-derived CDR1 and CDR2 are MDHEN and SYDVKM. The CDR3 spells CASSPRTNQPQHF. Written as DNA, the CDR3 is TGTGCCAGCAGCCCCAGGACAAATCAGCCCCAGCATTTT.

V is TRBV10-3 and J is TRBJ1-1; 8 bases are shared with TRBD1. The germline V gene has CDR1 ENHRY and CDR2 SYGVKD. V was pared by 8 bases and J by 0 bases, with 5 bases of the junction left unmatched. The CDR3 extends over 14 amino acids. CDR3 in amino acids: CAIGRTGLNTEAFF. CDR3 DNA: TGTGCCATCGGTCGGACAGGGTTGAACACTGAAGCTTTCTTT.

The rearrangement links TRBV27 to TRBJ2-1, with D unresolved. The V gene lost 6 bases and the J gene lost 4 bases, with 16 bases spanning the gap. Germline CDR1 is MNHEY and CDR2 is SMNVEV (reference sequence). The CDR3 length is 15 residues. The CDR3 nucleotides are TGTGCCAGCAGCCAGCCCTTGGCGCTATACAATGAGCAGTTCTTC. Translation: CASSQPLALYNEQFF.

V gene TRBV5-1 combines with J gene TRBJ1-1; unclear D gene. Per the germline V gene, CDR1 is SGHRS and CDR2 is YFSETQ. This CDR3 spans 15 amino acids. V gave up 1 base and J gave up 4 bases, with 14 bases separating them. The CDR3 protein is CASSLRRGTGTEAFF. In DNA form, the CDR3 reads TGCGCCAGCAGCTTGCGTCGGGGTACGGGCACTGAAGCTTTCTTT. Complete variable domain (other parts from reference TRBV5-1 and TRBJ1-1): KAGVTQTPRYLIKTRGQQVTLSCSPISGHRSVSWYQQTPGQGLQFLFEYFSETQRNKGNFPGRFSGRQFSNSRSEMNVSTLELGDSALYLCASSLRRGTGTEAFFGQGTRLTVV.

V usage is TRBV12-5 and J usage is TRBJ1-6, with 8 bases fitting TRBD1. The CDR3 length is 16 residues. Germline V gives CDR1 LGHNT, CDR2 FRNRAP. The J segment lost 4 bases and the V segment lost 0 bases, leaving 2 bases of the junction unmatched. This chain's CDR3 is CASGLVQGVYNSPLHF. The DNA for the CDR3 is TGTGCTAGTGGTTTGGTACAGGGGGTGTATAATTCACCCCTCCACTTT. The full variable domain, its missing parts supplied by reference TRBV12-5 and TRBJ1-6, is DARVTQTPRHKVTEMGQEVTMRCQPILGHNTVFWYRQTMMQGLELLAYFRNRAPLDDSGMPKDRFSAEMPDATLATLKIQPSEPRDSAVYFCASGLVQGVYNSPLHFGNGTRLTVT.

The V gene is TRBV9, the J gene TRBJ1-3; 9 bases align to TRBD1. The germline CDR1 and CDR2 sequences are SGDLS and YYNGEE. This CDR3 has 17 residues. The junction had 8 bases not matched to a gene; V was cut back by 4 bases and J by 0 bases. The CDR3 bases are TGTGCCAGCAGCTCGGGGACAGGGTTTAGCTCTGGAAACACCATATATTTT. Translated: CASSSGTGFSSGNTIYF.

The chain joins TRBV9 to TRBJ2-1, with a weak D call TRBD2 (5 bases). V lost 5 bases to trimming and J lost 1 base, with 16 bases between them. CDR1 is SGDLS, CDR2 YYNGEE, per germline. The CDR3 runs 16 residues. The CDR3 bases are TGTGCCAGCAGTCACTCCCGGGAACGATCCTACAATGAGCAGTTCTTC. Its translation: CASSHSRERSYNEQFF.

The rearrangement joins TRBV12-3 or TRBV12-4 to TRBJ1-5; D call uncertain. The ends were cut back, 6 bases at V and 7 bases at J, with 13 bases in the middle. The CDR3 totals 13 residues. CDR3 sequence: CASRSQEKQPQHF. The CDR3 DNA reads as TGTGCCAGCAGGTCCCAGGAAAAGCAGCCCCAGCATTTT.

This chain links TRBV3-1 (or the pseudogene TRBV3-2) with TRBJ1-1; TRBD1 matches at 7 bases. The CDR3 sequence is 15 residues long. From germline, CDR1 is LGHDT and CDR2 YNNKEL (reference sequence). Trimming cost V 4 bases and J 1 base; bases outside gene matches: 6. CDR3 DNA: TGTGCCAGCAGCCGCCGATCAGGGGGGAACACTGAAGCTTTCTTT. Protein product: CASSRRSGGNTEAFF.